Listed below are T cell receptor beta chains from one sample, sequenced in a study of blood T cell repertoires in COVID-19. Generated by immunoSEQ multiplex PCR, the TCRdb table keeps only in-frame clones and is missing some. Of under 300,000 clones listed, roughly 90% are singletons. The sequencing input was peripheral blood. The receptors were sampled from a man aged 55 to 70 with acute or convalescent COVID-19. Both conserved end residues are part of each CDR3.

V	J	CDR3
TRBV21-1	TRBJ2-3	CASSKEVDRYPTDTQYF
TRBV6-5	TRBJ1-1	CASSYSRTEAFF
TRBV5-6	TRBJ1-6	CASSLGTGVPYSPLHF
TRBV10-3	TRBJ2-2	CAITPGQVDTGELFF
TRBV18	TRBJ1-3	CASSPGDRYSGNTIYF
TRBV28	TRBJ2-7	CASSSTDVSGRAGEQYF
TRBV15	TRBJ2-2	CATSRDIAGELFF
TRBV25-1	TRBJ1-2	CASSEPHRQGGYTF
TRBV11-3	TRBJ1-1	CASSLLDTTAFF
TRBV29-1	TRBJ1-3	CSVDQTGGNTIYF
TRBV19	TRBJ1-3	CASSIDPSSGTDYSGNTIYF
TRBV13	TRBJ2-1	CASSLVAGGPDEQFF
TRBV30	TRBJ1-5	CAWGDRANQPQHF
TRBV15	TRBJ1-2	CATSRPGQGIVNGGYTF
TRBV2	TRBJ2-1	CASGNLANEQFF